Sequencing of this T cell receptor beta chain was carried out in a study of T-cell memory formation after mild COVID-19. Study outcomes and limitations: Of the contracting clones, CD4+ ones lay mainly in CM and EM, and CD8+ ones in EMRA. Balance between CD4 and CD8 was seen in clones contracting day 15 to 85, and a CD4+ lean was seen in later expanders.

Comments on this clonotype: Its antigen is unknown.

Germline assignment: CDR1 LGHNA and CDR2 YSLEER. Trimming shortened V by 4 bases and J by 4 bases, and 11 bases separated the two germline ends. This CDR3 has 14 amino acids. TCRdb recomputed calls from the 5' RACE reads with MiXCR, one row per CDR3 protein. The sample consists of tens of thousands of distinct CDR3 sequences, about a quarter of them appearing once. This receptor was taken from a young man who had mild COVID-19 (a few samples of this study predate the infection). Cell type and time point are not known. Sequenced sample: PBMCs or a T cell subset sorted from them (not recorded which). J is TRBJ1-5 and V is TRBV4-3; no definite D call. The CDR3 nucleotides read TGCGCCAGCAGCCCAGGAGTACTGAATCAGCCCCAGCATTTT. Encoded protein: CASSPGVLNQPQHF.